These 18 T cell receptor beta chains were all obtained from the same sample, sequenced in a study of identifying expanded T cells in peripheral blood. Only in-frame clones appear in the TCRdb table, and some are missing; sequencing was by immunoSEQ multiplex PCR. The repertoire has about 63,000 clones, around 81% of them found once; the top ten carry about a fifth. The sequenced sample consisted of blood. These receptors came from a person between 18 and 69 years old in good health.

V and J are TRBV18 and TRBJ1-3, with D possibly matching TRBD1 (5 bases). The length of the CDR3 is 14 residues. CDR1 is KGHSH, CDR2 LQKENI, per germline. V was shortened by 5 bases and J by 0 bases, with 8 bases between the two germline ends. The CDR3 reads CASSAGTSGNTIYF. The DNA for the CDR3 is TGTGCCAGCTCAGCAGGGACCTCTGGAAACACCATATATTTT.

CDR3 region: CAWSFQETQYF. CDR3 in DNA: TGTGCCTGGAGTTTTCAAGAGACCCAGTACTTC. This sequence joins TRBV30 and TRBJ2-5; no definite D call. V was cut by 2 bases and J by 2 bases, with 3 bases left in between. CDR3 length: 11 amino acids. Germline V CDR1 and CDR2: GTSNPN, SVGIG (reference sequence).

CDR3 amino acids: CASSLPASGAHEQYF. The CDR3 bases are TGTGCCAGCAGCCTGCCGGCTAGCGGGGCCCACGAGCAGTACTTC. The chain joins TRBV11-3 to TRBJ2-7, with 9 bases fitting TRBD2. From germline, CDR1 is SGHNT and CDR2 YENEEA. With 5 bases clipped from V and 5 bases from J, the junction kept 10 bases outside the gene matches. The CDR3 is made up of 15 amino acids.

The chain joins TRBV6-6 to TRBJ1-5; no clear D gene. Per the germline V gene, CDR1 is MNHNY and CDR2 is SVGAGI (reference sequence). V lost 4 bases and J lost 3, with 10 bases in between. CDR3 length: 14 residues. The CDR3 sequence is CASSSPNANQPQHF. Written as DNA, the CDR3 is TGTGCCAGCAGTTCCCCGAATGCCAATCAGCCCCAGCATTTT.

This clone appeared once. The chain is built from TRBV6-1 and TRBJ1-6, with D perhaps matching TRBD1 (6 bases). Trimming cost V 8 bases and J 8 bases, with 13 bases left between them. Germline CDR1 reads MNHNS; CDR2 reads SASEGT. CDR3 length: 13 residues. CDR3 protein: CASAANRDSPLHF. The CDR3 DNA reads as TGTGCCAGCGCTGCTAACAGGGATTCACCCCTCCACTTT.

For the CDR3, the DNA is TGTGCCAGCAGCGGTCAGGGTCCCCTCGACGAGCAGTACTTC. This gives the protein CASSGQGPLDEQYF. The chain employs TRBV5-4 and TRBJ2-7; tentative D call: TRBD1 (5 bases). Germline lookup yields CDR1 SGHNT and CDR2 YYREEE (reference sequence). V lost 4 bases and J 5 bases, leaving 16 bases between the germline ends. There are 14 residues in the CDR3.

Only a few counts were recorded for this clone. The CDR3 DNA reads as TGTGCCAGCAGCCCTTGGACATCGAATGGGGAGCTGTTTTTT. Its translation: CASSPWTSNGELFF. The rearrangement uses TRBV7-2 and TRBJ2-2; possible D gene TRBD1, 5 bases. The CDR3 spans 14 residues. Trimming pared 5 bases from V and 8 bases from J, leaving 15 bases between. Germline values: CDR1 SGHTA, CDR2 FQGNSA. Looking up the rest from reference TRBV7-2 and TRBJ2-2 gives the full variable domain: GAGVSQSPSNKVTEKGKDVELRCDPISGHTALYWYRQSLGQGLEFLIYFQGNSAPDKSGLPSDRFSAERTGGSVSTLTIQRTQQEDSAVYLCASSPWTSNGELFFGEGSRLTVL.

CDR3 region: CASSQGWTTQVDEQFF. The CDR3 DNA follows: TGCGCCAGCAGCCAAGGTTGGACCACCCAGGTCGATGAGCAGTTCTTC. V gene TRBV4-1 combines with J gene TRBJ2-1; no clear D. This CDR3 region has 16 residues. The V end lost 1 base, the J end lost 8 bases, and 18 bases lay between the germline ends. Per the germline V gene, CDR1 is MGHRA and CDR2 is YSYEKL.

The CDR3 sequence: CASTHSGIGQETQYF. The CDR3 DNA reads TGTGCCAGTACTCATAGCGGGATTGGTCAAGAGACCCAGTACTTC. The chain combines TRBV19 with TRBJ2-5; TRBD2 agrees at 8 bases. From germline, CDR1 is LNHDA and CDR2 SQIVND (reference sequence). This CDR3 contains 15 residues. V shed 7 bases and J 2 bases; nucleotides not matched to a gene: 9.

The chain employs TRBV5-6 and TRBJ1-2; no reliable D call. The ends were cut back, 4 bases at V and 4 bases at J, with 17 bases in the middle. This CDR3 contains 15 residues. Germline V gene lookup returns CDR1 SGHDT and CDR2 YYEEEE. The CDR3 loop reads CASSPQNRGGYGYTF. The CDR3 DNA sequence: TGTGCCAGCAGCCCGCAAAACCGGGGAGGCTATGGCTACACCTTC.

The V and J genes are TRBV4-3 and TRBJ2-7; unclear D gene. The CDR3 has 15 amino acids. The V gene's germline CDR1 is LGHNA and CDR2 YSLEER. Trimming pared 5 bases from V and 2 bases from J, leaving 16 bases between. CDR3 region: CASSTRGPGPYEQYF. The CDR3 nucleotides read TGCGCCAGCAGCACCCGCGGCCCAGGCCCCTACGAGCAGTACTTC.

The rearrangement uses TRBV5-1 and TRBJ2-7, with a weak D call TRBD2 (5 bases). CDR1 SGHRS and CDR2 YFSETQ come from the germline V gene. There are 14 residues in the CDR3. Between the trimmed V and J ends, which lost 1 base and 2 bases, there was a span of 10 bases. The CDR3 protein is CASSLTGVAYEQYF. Here the CDR3 DNA reads TGCGCCAGCAGCTTGACCGGGGTGGCCTACGAGCAGTACTTC.

J is TRBJ2-7 and V is TRBV9, with D perhaps being TRBD1 or TRBD2 (5 bases each). V was trimmed by 3 bases and J by 1 base, leaving 14 bases between them. From germline, CDR1 is SGDLS and CDR2 YYNGEE. The CDR3 totals 15 residues. This chain's CDR3 is CASSEGTLGSYEQYF. The CDR3 DNA is TGTGCCAGCAGCGAAGGGACCCTGGGGTCCTACGAGCAGTACTTC. The whole variable domain, filled in from reference TRBV9 and TRBJ2-7, reads DSGVTQTPKHLITATGQRVTLRCSPRSGDLSVYWYQQSLDQGLQFLIQYYNGEERAKGNILERFSAQQFPDLHSELNLSSLELGDSALYFCASSEGTLGSYEQYFGPGTRLTVT.

This clone was recorded a few times. This chain links TRBV18 with TRBJ1-1; 8 bases match TRBD1. V shed 6 bases and J 7 bases; nucleotides not matched to a gene: 13. Germline loops: CDR1 KGHSH, CDR2 LQKENI. This CDR3 comprises 15 residues. CDR3 nucleotides: TGTGCCAGCTCCCGGGGTTGGGGGACAGGCGGTGAAGCTTTCTTT. It encodes CASSRGWGTGGEAFF.

This chain links TRBV5-3 with TRBJ2-7; TRBD1 matches at 9 bases. TRBV5-3 is an ORF, with its function uncertain. The CDR3 is 14 amino acids. The V and J ends lost 7 bases and 1 base, in that order; junction bases with no gene match: 6. The CDR3, as DNA: TGTGCCAGATGGGAGACAGGGGGATCCTACGAGCAGTACGTC. Translation gives CARWETGGSYEQYV.

This sequence joins TRBV5-1 and TRBJ2-1; D possibly corresponds to TRBD1 (6 bases). There are 13 residues in the CDR3. Germline CDR1 is SGHRS and CDR2 is YFSETQ. V was clipped by 3 bases and J by 8 bases, with 12 bases between them. The DNA of the CDR3 is TGCGCCAGCAGCTCGACAGGATGGGATGAGCAGTTCTTC. Translation: CASSSTGWDEQFF.

This chain uses TRBV19 with TRBJ1-5; 7 bases map to TRBD1. Germline CDR1 is LNHDA and CDR2 is SQIVND (reference sequence). The V gene end was trimmed by 3 bases and the J gene end by 7 bases; junction bases not matched to a gene: 9. The CDR3 extends over 15 amino acids. Here the CDR3 reads CASSMKGAAGQPQHF. For the CDR3, the DNA is TGTGCCAGTAGTATGAAGGGGGCGGCGGGACAGCCCCAGCATTTT.

This clone was recorded only once. The CDR3 DNA reads TGCGCCAGCAGTGAGTTAACTAGCGGGAGGGCCCTTTACAATGAGCAGTTCTTC. As protein: CASSELTSGRALYNEQFF. This chain connects TRBV10-2 to TRBJ2-1; the match to TRBD2 covers 13 bases. V dropped 1 base and J dropped 4; count of bases not matched to a gene: 7. The CDR3 is made up of 18 amino acids. From germline, CDR1 is WSHSY and CDR2 SAAADI.